The rows below give T cell receptor beta chains drawn from one sample of a study of T-cell memory formation after mild COVID-19. From the 5' RACE reads, TCRdb called clonotypes with MiXCR, one entry per CDR3 protein. Of 300,000 to 400,000 distinct CDR3 sequences in the sample, 25% to 30% were seen once. The sequenced sample was PBMCs or a T cell subset sorted from them (not recorded which). These receptors were obtained from an adult woman who had mild COVID-19 (a few samples of this study predate the infection). Cell type and time point are not known. The CDR3 runs from the conserved cysteine through the conserved F or W. The order of the fields is D gene, J gene, V gene, clone size, CDR3 DNA, CDR3 protein. D genes are given only for firm matches. Clone size is stated in some rows and not others, as once, few, many or a class when expanded.

>-|TRBJ1-5|TRBV5-1|once
TGCGCCAGCAGGGGGGATAGCAATCAGCCCCAGCATTTT
CASRGDSNQPQHF
>-|TRBJ2-7|TRBV10-3|few
TGTGCCATCAGTGAGGACAGGACGTCCTACGAGCAGTACTTC
CAISEDRTSYEQYF
>-|TRBJ2-3|TRBV6-2/TRBV6-3|few
TGTGCCAGCAGTTACCGGAGTTCTAGCACAGATACGCAGTATTTT
CASSYRSSSTDTQYF
>-|TRBJ2-3|TRBV15|-
TGTGCCACCAGCAGGGAACAGTCTTGGGATACGCAGTATTTT
CATSREQSWDTQYF
>TRBD2|TRBJ2-7|TRBV6-5|-
TGTGCCAGCTGGGAAGCGGGAGGCTACGAGCAGTACTTC
CASWEAGGYEQYF
>-|TRBJ2-7|TRBV7-6|-
TGTGCCAGCAGTCCTGAGACGGGAAGGACCTACGAGCAGTACTTC
CASSPETGRTYEQYF
>-|TRBJ1-1|TRBV14|-
TGTGCCAGCAGCCAAGATTCAGTGGGGGTTACTGAAGCTTTCTTT
CASSQDSVGVTEAFF
>TRBD1|TRBJ1-2|TRBV6-5|medium-sized
TGTGCCAGCAGTTACCGACAGGGGCCGGCGGATGGCTACACCTTC
CASSYRQGPADGYTF
>-|TRBJ1-3|TRBV7-9|-
TGTGCCAGCAGCTTACTGCAGGATAGCCCCATATATTTT
CASSLLQDSPIYF
>TRBD1|TRBJ1-2|TRBV19|many
TGTGCCAGTAGTACGGGACAGCTCTTGGGTGGCTACACCTTC
CASSTGQLLGGYTF
>-|TRBJ2-1|TRBV20-1|-
TGCAGTGCTACGCGTTATGGCGGGGTTTACAATGAGCAGTTCTTC
CSATRYGGVYNEQFF
>TRBD2|TRBJ2-7|TRBV12-3/TRBV12-4|many
TGTGCCAGCAGATACCGGACTAGCGGGAGGGCGTCCGAGCAGTACTTC
CASRYRTSGRASEQYF
>-|TRBJ2-3|TRBV7-2|few
TGTGCCAGCAGCTTAGACAGGGCTAGTACGCAGTATTTT
CASSLDRASTQYF
>TRBD1|TRBJ2-5|TRBV7-3|-
TGTGCCAGCAGCATAGGGTCGTCCGGGCAGGGGGCCGGGGAGACCCAGTACTTC
CASSIGSSGQGAGETQYF
>-|TRBJ1-6|TRBV5-1|-
TGCGCCAGCAGCTTGGGACCGCCGAATTCACCCCTCCACTTT
CASSLGPPNSPLHF
>-|TRBJ2-1|TRBV12-3/TRBV12-4|-
TGTGCCAGCAGTTTTGGGGCGACAGGTTTGGGGGATGAGCAGTTCTTC
CASSFGATGLGDEQFF
>TRBD2|TRBJ2-4|TRBV11-3|-
TGTGCCAGCAGCTTAGATCGAGGGACTAGCGGAATAGCCAAAAACATTCAGTACTTC
CASSLDRGTSGIAKNIQYF
>TRBD1|TRBJ2-1|TRBV20-1|few
TGCAGTGCTAGAGATACCGGGACAGACAATGAGCAGTTCTTC
CSARDTGTDNEQFF
>-|TRBJ2-3|TRBV7-3|few
TGTGCCAGCAGCCCAAAGGACGGAAGCACAGATACGCAGTATTTT
CASSPKDGSTDTQYF
>-|TRBJ2-2|TRBV7-3|few
TGTGCCAGCAGCTTAAAGCTCACCGGGGAGCTGTTTTTT
CASSLKLTGELFF
>-|TRBJ1-2|TRBV7-9|few
TGTGCCAGCAGCCTACCGGACCATCCGGGTGGCTACACCTTC
CASSLPDHPGGYTF
>-|TRBJ2-7|TRBV11-3|few
TGTGCCAGCAGTTATACCCACGAGCAGTACTTC
CASSYTHEQYF
>-|TRBJ2-1|TRBV5-6|-
TGTGCCAGCAGCTTGGTACAGTCCAAAAGCTCCTACAATGAGCAGTTCTTC
CASSLVQSKSSYNEQFF
>TRBD1|TRBJ1-5|TRBV20-1|once
TGCAGTGCCGGCCCGACAGGGGGCGCCAATCAGCCCCAGCATTTT
CSAGPTGGANQPQHF
>TRBD2|TRBJ2-3|TRBV2|few
TGTGCCATAATCCTAGCGGGGGGGCAAGATACGCAGTATTTT
CAIILAGGQDTQYF
>TRBD2|TRBJ2-7|TRBV11-2|few
TGTGCCAGCAGCTTCTTGAGCGGGGGAGACTCCTACGAGCAGTACTTC
CASSFLSGGDSYEQYF
>TRBD1|TRBJ2-1|TRBV6-5|few
TGTGCCAGCAGTCGAGACCGTCAGGGGGTCAATGAGCAGTTCTTC
CASSRDRQGVNEQFF